Below are 30 T cell receptor beta chains sequenced from a single sample in a study of response to subunit inactivated influenza vaccine. TCRdb ran MiXCR on the RT-PCR reads and lists one entry per CDR3 protein. Among about 160,000 distinct CDR3 sequences listed, approximately 10% were seen once. Material: non-naive T cells sorted from PBMCs, obtained 45 days after vaccination. The receptors stem from a man in his fifties or sixties who received an inactivated influenza vaccine.

The V call is TRBV6-2 or TRBV6-3, the J call TRBJ2-7; 14 bases match TRBD2. The CDR3 has 16 residues. Germline lookup yields CDR1 MNHEY and CDR2 SVGEGT. With 5 bases clipped from V and 7 bases from J, the junction kept 10 bases outside the gene matches. CDR3 nucleotide sequence: TGTGCCAGCAGTCAGTTGTCCGGGACTAGCGGGAGAGAGCAGTACTTC. It translates to CASSQLSGTSGREQYF.

The chain recombines TRBV7-6 with TRBJ2-1, with 11 bases aligning to TRBD2. The germline V gene encodes CDR1 SGHVS and CDR2 FNYEAQ. CDR3 length: 15 amino acids. The V gene end was trimmed by 2 bases and the J gene end by 6 bases; junction bases not matched to a gene: 3. This chain's CDR3 is CASSLTGLAGNEQFF. The CDR3, as DNA: TGTGCCAGCAGCTTAACCGGACTAGCGGGCAATGAGCAGTTCTTC.

The chain has TRBV3-1 and TRBJ2-1; tentatively, D is TRBD2 (6 bases). The CDR3 sequence is 17 residues long. The germline V gene encodes CDR1 LGHDT and CDR2 YNNKEL (reference sequence). The V end lost 0 bases, the J end lost 7 bases, and 19 bases lay between the germline ends. The CDR3 sequence is CASSQDPAGTGRNEQFF. The CDR3, as DNA: TGTGCCAGCAGCCAAGATCCGGCGGGAACCGGACGGAATGAGCAGTTCTTC.

This clonotype was seen a few times. The V and J genes are TRBV11-2 and TRBJ2-5, with D perhaps being TRBD1 or TRBD2 (5 bases each). The CDR3 loop spans 19 amino acids. Deletions cut 0 bases from V and 0 bases from J, with 20 bases between. CDR1 is SGHAT and CDR2 is FQNNGV in the germline V gene. The CDR3 bases are TGTGCCAGCAGCTTAGATAGTGGTAGGGGACGGTGGTACCAAGAGACCCAGTACTTC. It specifies CASSLDSGRGRWYQETQYF.

V and J are TRBV20-1 and TRBJ2-5; 7 bases line up with TRBD1. The J call may not be correct, given that the DNA end is closer to TRBJ2-1. The length of the CDR3 is 14 residues. The germline gives CDR1 DFQATT, CDR2 SNEGSKA (reference sequence). CDR3 nucleotide sequence: TGCAGCGCCAGAAGGGGGCGAGGGCTGGAGACCCAGTTCTTC. Its translation is CSARRGRGLETQFF.

This clonotype has ten or more counts. The gene calls are TRBV5-1 and TRBJ2-1; D is uncertain. V gave up 3 bases and J gave up 1 base, with 14 bases separating them. The CDR3 loop spans 16 amino acids. Germline CDR1 is SGHRS and CDR2 is YFSETQ. CDR3 in amino acids: CASSSLGKGSYNEQFF. DNA of the CDR3: TGCGCCAGCAGCTCCCTGGGGAAAGGGTCCTACAATGAGCAGTTCTTC. The full variable domain, with the rest looked up from reference TRBV5-1 and TRBJ2-1, is KAGVTQTPRYLIKTRGQQVTLSCSPISGHRSVSWYQQTPGQGLQFLFEYFSETQRNKGNFPGRFSGRQFSNSRSEMNVSTLELGDSALYLCASSSLGKGSYNEQFFGPGTRLTVL.

The rearrangement joins TRBV20-1 to TRBJ2-5, with TRBD2 identical over 14 bases. The CDR3 contains 15 residues. Germline CDR1 is DFQATT and CDR2 is SNEGSKA (reference sequence). V shed 4 bases and J 4 bases; nucleotides not matched to a gene: 5. CDR3 bases: TGCAGTGCTAAACTAGGACTAGCGGGAGGAGAGACCCAGTACTTC. This gives the protein CSAKLGLAGGETQYF.

The chain combines TRBV19 with TRBJ2-7; TRBD2 matches 10 bases. The germline V gene has CDR1 LNHDA and CDR2 SQIVND (reference sequence). The ends lost 4 bases at V and 5 bases at J; junction bases unmatched: 5. The CDR3 totals 14 residues. CDR3 bases: TGTGCCAGTAGTACAGCGGGAGGGCCACACGAGCAGTACTTC. Translated, it gives CASSTAGGPHEQYF.

J is TRBJ2-6 and V is TRBV26; TRBD2, as called in the table, went unchecked against the DNA. TRBV26 is reported as a pseudogene. This CDR3 has 18 residues. In nucleotides, the CDR3 is TGTGCCAGCAGTCTCCGGACGGCCTCCTTAGCTGGGGCCAACGTCCTGACTTTC. Translation gives CASSLRTASLAGANVLTF.

This clonotype was recorded many times. V and J are TRBV5-1 and TRBJ1-2; the D gene is possibly TRBD1 (5 bases). V was trimmed by 2 bases and J by 7 bases, leaving 12 bases between them. There are 13 residues in the CDR3. The germline V gene has CDR1 SGHRS and CDR2 YFSETQ. Here the CDR3 DNA reads TGCGCCAGCAGCTTCCGGGACTTTGTTGGCTACACCTTC. Its translation: CASSFRDFVGYTF.

The J gene is TRBJ1-1, the V gene TRBV20-1, with D tentatively TRBD1 (6 bases). Germline V gene sequence: CDR1 DFQATT, CDR2 SNEGSKA (reference sequence). This CDR3 has 13 residues. Trimming took 3 bases from V and 7 from J, leaving 15 bases between them. The DNA for the CDR3 is TGCAGTGCTAGTTTGGTAGGGGGTTTTGAAGCTTTCTTT. Amino acids: CSASLVGGFEAFF.

This clonotype was counted between two and nine times. This sequence joins TRBV6-5 and TRBJ2-6; either TRBD1 or TRBD2 may fit D (6 bases each). The CDR3 sequence is 17 residues long. V was trimmed by 5 bases and J by 2 bases, leaving 16 bases between them. In germline, CDR1 is MNHEY, CDR2 SVGAGI. CDR3 DNA: TGTGCCAGCAGTCACCGAGGGGGGACGGCTGGGGCCAACGTCCTGACTTTC. Encoded protein: CASSHRGGTAGANVLTF.

This clonotype was found many times. The chain recombines TRBV20-1 with TRBJ1-2; D is unclear. Germline CDR1 reads DFQATT; CDR2 reads SNEGSKA (reference sequence). The CDR3 has 14 amino acids. The V gene lost 3 bases and the J gene lost 8 bases, with 19 bases spanning the gap. CDR3 nucleotide sequence: TGCAGTGCTAGCTCCTCAGACTACGCAAGGGGCTACACCTTC. Translated, it gives CSASSSDYARGYTF.

This chain connects TRBV28 to TRBJ2-7, with TRBD2 as a possible D gene (6 bases). The CDR3 has 15 residues. V was pared by 4 bases and J by 0 bases, with 13 bases between. Germline CDR1 is MDHEN and CDR2 is SYDVKM. In nucleotides, the CDR3 is TGTGCCAGCAGTTCCCTCGACGGGGGCTCCTACGAGCAGTACTTC. Residues: CASSSLDGGSYEQYF.

This clonotype was counted only a few times. The rearrangement joins TRBV7-3 to TRBJ2-1; D remains unclear. Per germline, CDR1 SGHTA and CDR2 FQGTGA. This CDR3 has 13 amino acids. Trimming took 2 bases from V and 7 from J, leaving 9 bases between them. The DNA for the CDR3 is TGTGCCAGCAGCTTATCGCCCCGGAATGAGCAGTTCTTC. Translation: CASSLSPRNEQFF.

This clonotype came up many times. The chain uses TRBV12-3 or TRBV12-4 and TRBJ1-5; 8 nucleotides match TRBD1. CDR3 size: 15 residues. V gave up 5 bases and J gave up 3 bases; unmatched junction bases: 6. The CDR3 nucleotides are TGTGCCAGCAGTCCCCGACAGGGGATCAATCAGCCCCAGCATTTT. Translation: CASSPRQGINQPQHF.

This clonotype has a handful of counts. V usage is TRBV24-1 and J usage is TRBJ2-5; D is undetermined. The CDR3 sequence is 13 residues long. The germline V gene encodes CDR1 KGHDR and CDR2 SFDVKD. Trimming cost V 4 bases and J 5 bases, with 10 bases left between them. As DNA, the CDR3 is TGTGCCACCAGTGAATACTTAGGGGAGACCCAGTACTTC. Translated: CATSEYLGETQYF.

This clonotype was observed a handful of times. The V call is TRBV5-1, the J call TRBJ2-7, with 10 bases that match TRBD1. Germline V CDR1 and CDR2: SGHRS, YFSETQ. V trimming: 3 bases; J trimming: 3 bases; junction bases outside the gene matches: 6. CDR3 size: 15 residues. The DNA for the CDR3 is TGCGCCAGCAGCTGGGGGACAGGGGTCCGCTACGAGCAGTACTTC. This translates into CASSWGTGVRYEQYF.

This clonotype was found a few times. The V call is TRBV12-3 or TRBV12-4, the J call TRBJ1-6; TRBD1 aligns across 9 bases. This CDR3 contains 14 residues. The J segment lost 5 bases and the V segment lost 6 bases, leaving 2 bases of the junction unmatched. The CDR3 region has the DNA TGTGCCAGCAGAACAGGGGGCGATAATTCACCCCTCCACTTT. Protein sequence: CASRTGGDNSPLHF.

This clonotype was detected only a few times. The J gene is TRBJ2-3, the V gene TRBV20-1, with D perhaps TRBD2 (7 bases). Trimming pared 1 base from V and 6 bases from J, leaving 11 bases between. The CDR3 runs to 13 residues. Germline V gene data show CDR1 as DFQATT and CDR2 as SNEGSKA (reference sequence). In DNA form, the CDR3 reads TGCAGTGCTAGAGTCGCGGGGGCCGATACGCAGTATTTT. Protein product: CSARVAGADTQYF.

Ten or more counts support this clonotype. The rearrangement joins TRBV6-1 to TRBJ2-7; 8 nucleotides match TRBD2. The CDR3 consists of 15 residues. J gave up 0 bases and V 5 bases, and 6 bases lay outside the gene matches. CDR1 is MNHNS and CDR2 is SASEGT in the germline V gene. The CDR3 sequence is CASSKLAGPSYEQYF. CDR3 DNA: TGTGCCAGCAGTAAATTAGCGGGGCCCTCCTACGAGCAGTACTTC.

This clonotype was found many times. V gene TRBV3-1 combines with J gene TRBJ2-7, with D possibly being TRBD1 (5 bases). The V gene lost 0 bases and the J gene lost 3 bases, with 18 bases spanning the gap. Per germline, CDR1 LGHDT and CDR2 YNNKEL (reference sequence). The CDR3 is 17 amino acids. In DNA form, the CDR3 reads TGTGCCAGCAGCCAAGATCATGAGACAGAGACAGTCTACGAGCAGTACTTC. Translated, it gives CASSQDHETETVYEQYF.

On this clonotype itself: This may be a read error, as it is one base from a much larger clone. The chain combines TRBV28 with TRBJ2-2; 8 bases are shared with TRBD2. The CDR3 is 15 residues long. Germline V gene lookup returns CDR1 MDHEN and CDR2 SYDVKM. After removal of 9 bases from V and 1 base from J, the junction contained 7 bases not matched to a gene. The CDR3, as DNA: TGTGCCAGGAGTGAGAGCGGGAGGAACACCGGGGAGCTGTTTTTT. This encodes CARSESGRNTGELFF.

This rearrangement joins TRBV9 to TRBJ1-2, with D tentatively TRBD1 (5 bases). Deletions cut 0 bases from V and 4 bases from J, with 13 bases between. CDR1 and CDR2 from the germline V gene are SGDLS and YYNGEE. This CDR3 has 15 amino acids. As DNA, the CDR3 is TGTGCCAGCAGCGTAGATGGCGGGGGAGTCTATGGCTACACCTTC. Its protein is CASSVDGGGVYGYTF.

CDR3 in DNA: TGTGCCAGCAGTGAGCAACAGGGCCCCGGGGAGCTGTTTTTT. Encoded protein: CASSEQQGPGELFF. J is TRBJ2-2 and V is TRBV6-2 or TRBV6-3; a weak D match, TRBD1 (6 bases). CDR1 is MNHEY, CDR2 SVGEGT, per germline. The CDR3 sequence is 14 residues long. Trimming cost V 5 bases and J 6 bases, with 13 bases left between them.

This clonotype was found a few times. CDR3 sequence reads: CSAREQGSGSYNEQFF. For the CDR3, the DNA is TGCAGTGCTAGAGAACAGGGTAGCGGGAGTTACAATGAGCAGTTCTTC. V is TRBV20-1 and J is TRBJ2-1, with 9 bases aligning to TRBD2. The V segment lost 0 bases and the J segment 4 bases; nucleotides outside the gene matches: 7. Germline lookup yields CDR1 DFQATT and CDR2 SNEGSKA (reference sequence). The CDR3 contains 16 residues.

This clonotype appeared a few times. The V call is TRBV24-1, the J call TRBJ1-1, with D possibly matching TRBD1 (5 bases). The V end was cut by 9 bases, the J end by 1 base, with 14 bases between. There are 14 residues in the CDR3. Germline V gene lookup returns CDR1 KGHDR and CDR2 SFDVKD. The CDR3 DNA reads as TGTGCCACCTCACGGGACGGAACGAACACTGAAGCTTTCTTT. It translates to CATSRDGTNTEAFF.

There are a few counts of this clonotype. The chain is built from TRBV20-1 and TRBJ1-2; maybe TRBD1 (5 bases). This CDR3 comprises 11 residues. V lost 6 bases and J 8 bases, leaving 13 bases between the germline ends. From germline, CDR1 is DFQATT and CDR2 SNEGSKA (reference sequence). CDR3 loop: CSAPDSPGYTF. CDR3 nucleotide sequence: TGCAGTGCCCCTGACAGTCCCGGCTACACCTTC.

The rearrangement links TRBV6-2 or TRBV6-3 to TRBJ2-1; D gene unclear. The germline V and J ends were trimmed by 4 bases and 0 bases, with 10 bases remaining between them. CDR1 is MNHEY, CDR2 SVGEGT, per germline. The CDR3 loop spans 15 amino acids. The CDR3 sequence: CASSSDGSSYNEQFF. As DNA, the CDR3 is TGTGCCAGCAGTTCGGACGGATCCTCCTACAATGAGCAGTTCTTC.

The table lists this clonotype with many counts. This chain connects TRBV20-1 to TRBJ2-3, with a tentative D call TRBD1 (5 bases). This CDR3 spans 16 amino acids. Trimming removed 3 bases from V and 0 bases from J, with 16 bases in between. Per the germline V gene, CDR1 is DFQATT and CDR2 is SNEGSKA (reference sequence). CDR3 bases: TGCAGTGCTAGTGGTAGGACACAACCTAGCACAGATACGCAGTATTTT. Protein: CSASGRTQPSTDTQYF.